A selection of T cell receptor beta chains follows, all from one sample in a study of radiotherapy plus CTLA-4 blockade in lung cancer. Profiled with immunoSEQ multiplex PCR; TCRdb holds only in-frame clones, not every one. The data hold about 59,000 clones, with roughly 76% observed a single time. Sequenced material: peripheral blood, taken from a patient treated with radiotherapy plus ipilimumab. The source of these receptors is a human donor with non-small cell lung cancer who had a complete response to radiotherapy plus ipilimumab. Both conserved end residues are part of each CDR3. Fields, in order: J gene, clone size, V gene, D gene, CDR3 DNA, CDR3 protein. D genes are given only for firm matches. Clone sizes are given selectively: once, few, many, or a class where the clone is expanded.

TRBJ2-2,NA,TRBV15,NA,TGTGCCACCAGTACGGGAAAAACAGCAAACACCGGGGAGCTGTTTTTT,CATSTGKTANTGELFF
TRBJ2-7,NA,TRBV4-2,TRBD2,TGTGCCAGCAGCCAAGATAGCCTAGACAGCGGGAGGACCTACGAGCAGTACTTC,CASSQDSLDSGRTYEQYF
TRBJ2-7,NA,TRBV19,NA,TGTGCCAGTAGTCGGGACAAAACCTACGAGCAGTACTTC,CASSRDKTYEQYF
TRBJ1-1,few,TRBV6-5,NA,TGTGCCAGCAGTTCGACAGGCCGTCACACTGAAGCTTTCTTT,CASSSTGRHTEAFF
TRBJ2-6,NA,TRBV7-9,NA,TGTGCCAGCAGCTTAAGGAGCTCTGGGGCCAACGTCCTGACTTTC,CASSLRSSGANVLTF
TRBJ1-5,once,TRBV2,NA,TGTGCCAGCAATTCGGGCCCGTGGGGAGGTCAGCCCCAGCATTTT,CASNSGPWGGQPQHF
TRBJ2-7,NA,TRBV5-1,TRBD1,TGCGCCAGCAGCGTCCTCGGGACAGGGGCCGAGCAGTACTTC,CASSVLGTGAEQYF
TRBJ2-1,NA,TRBV15,TRBD2,TGTGCCACCAGCAGCCTAGCGGCCAATGAGCAGTTCTTC,CATSSLAANEQFF
TRBJ1-2,NA,TRBV5-5,TRBD1,TGTGCCAGCAGCTTTATCGTGGTTCCTCCGGGACAGACCAACTATGGCTACACCTTC,CASSFIVVPPGQTNYGYTF
TRBJ2-7,NA,TRBV6-5,TRBD1,TGTGCCAGTAGCCCCGGGACAGGGCCCCATATCTCCTTC,CASSPGTGPHISF
TRBJ2-1,medium-sized,TRBV6-5,NA,TGTGCCAGCAGTTATGTTCAGGGGAGCAATGAGCAGTTCTTC,CASSYVQGSNEQFF
TRBJ1-1,NA,TRBV27,NA,TGTGCCAGCAGTTTGCAGGGAAACATGAACACTGAAGCTTTCTTT,CASSLQGNMNTEAFF
TRBJ1-6,NA,TRBV7-2,TRBD1,TGTGCCAGCAGCTCGCCGGGACAGGGCCGGGATTCACCCCTCCACTTT,CASSSPGQGRDSPLHF
TRBJ2-2,NA,TRBV5-4,TRBD1,TGTGCCAGCAGGTCCCCTCCTGGACAGGGGTACACCGGGGAGCTGTTTTTT,CASRSPPGQGYTGELFF
TRBJ1-2,NA,TRBV6-5,NA,TGTGCCAGCAGTTCCTCGGGACAAGTCCCTCGTTTC,CASSSSGQVPRF
TRBJ2-5,NA,TRBV5-3,TRBD1,TGTGCCAGAAGCTTGGGGTTTCAGACAGGGGATTTTGAGACCCAGTACTTC,CARSLGFQTGDFETQYF
TRBJ1-4,NA,TRBV4-1,NA,TGCGCCAGCAGCCATCCCAGACGAACAGGGACTAATGAAAAACTGTTTTTT,CASSHPRRTGTNEKLFF
TRBJ2-7,NA,TRBV2,NA,TGTGCCAGCAGCGTTCTGGGGCAGGCCTACGAGCAGTACTTC,CASSVLGQAYEQYF
TRBJ1-2,few,TRBV19,NA,TGTGCCAGTAGTAAGGAGGGGAACTATGGCTACACCTTC,CASSKEGNYGYTF
TRBJ2-5,NA,TRBV28,TRBD2,TGTGCCAGCATGGCTAGCGGGAGCGTCGTGCAAGAGACCCAGTACTTC,CASMASGSVVQETQYF
TRBJ1-5,once,TRBV28,NA,TGTGCCAGCAGACAGGGACCGTCCGGTGGTCAGCCCCAGCATTTT,CASRQGPSGGQPQHF
TRBJ2-7,NA,TRBV7-8,TRBD2,TGTGCCAGCAGCCCGAGACTAGCGGGAGTGTTGGGATACGAGCAGTACTTC,CASSPRLAGVLGYEQYF
TRBJ1-3,few,TRBV7-2,TRBD1,TGTGCCAGCAGCATTGACAGGGGTAGAAACACCATATATTTT,CASSIDRGRNTIYF
TRBJ2-7,NA,TRBV7-6,TRBD2,TGTGCCAGCAGCTTAGCTTCTAGCGGGCCCTACGAGCAGTACTTC,CASSLASSGPYEQYF
TRBJ1-1,NA,TRBV5-1,TRBD1,TGCGCCAGCAGCCACGGGACAGGATGGGGCACTGAAGCTTTCTTT,CASSHGTGWGTEAFF
TRBJ2-1,NA,TRBV10-3,TRBD1,TGTGCCATCAGCCCGGAACAGGGGGCGCAAGAGTTCTTC,CAISPEQGAQEFF
TRBJ1-2,few,TRBV9,NA,TGTGCCAGCAGCGTAGAGGATGGGGGGGCAGACGTATATGGCTACACCTTC,CASSVEDGGADVYGYTF
TRBJ2-1,NA,TRBV27,NA,TGTGCCAGCAGTTTATCGTCACGGTTAGAGCAGTTCTTC,CASSLSSRLEQFF
TRBJ2-7,NA,TRBV29-1,NA,TGCAGCGTTATTCGACAGAGCTACGAGCAGTACTTC,CSVIRQSYEQYF